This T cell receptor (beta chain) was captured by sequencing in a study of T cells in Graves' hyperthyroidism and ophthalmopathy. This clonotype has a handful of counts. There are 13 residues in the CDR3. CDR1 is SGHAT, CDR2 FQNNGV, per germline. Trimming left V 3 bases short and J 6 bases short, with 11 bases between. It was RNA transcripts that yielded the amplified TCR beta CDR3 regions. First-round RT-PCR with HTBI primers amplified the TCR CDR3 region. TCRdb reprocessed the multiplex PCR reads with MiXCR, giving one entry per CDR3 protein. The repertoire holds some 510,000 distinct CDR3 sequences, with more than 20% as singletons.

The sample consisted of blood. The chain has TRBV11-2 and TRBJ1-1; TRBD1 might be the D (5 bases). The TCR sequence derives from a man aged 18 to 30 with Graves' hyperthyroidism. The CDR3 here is CASSFIGGPEAFF. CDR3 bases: TGTGCCAGCAGCTTCATCGGGGGACCTGAAGCTTTCTTT. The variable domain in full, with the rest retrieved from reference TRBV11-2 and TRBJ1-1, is EAGVAQSPRYKIIEKRQSVAFWCNPISGHATLYWYQQILGQGPKLLIQFQNNGVVDDSQLPKDRFSAERLKGVDSTLKIQPAKLEDSAVYLCASSFIGGPEAFFGQGTRLTVV.